This TCR beta chain was identified during a study of identical twins. Concerning this clonotype: Antigen specificity is unknown.

The CDR3 runs 14 residues. The V gene end was trimmed by 7 bases and the J gene end by 10 bases; junction bases not matched to a gene: 8. The germline CDR1 and CDR2 sequences are SEHNR and FQNEAQ (reference sequence). Study findings and constraints: Compared with unrelated sharing, twin-shared out-of-frame alpha sequences had more low-probability sequences.

MiXCR, run by TCRdb on the 5' RACE reads, gives a single entry per CDR3 protein. The sample consists of some 730,000 distinct CDR3 sequences, around a sixth of them appearing once. These same data were also listed under a study on T cells expressing NK-cell markers.

The sample was PBMCs. The V and J genes are TRBV7-9 and TRBJ2-3; 13 positions match TRBD2. The receptor's source is a young woman in good health. CDR3 coding DNA: TGTGCCAGCAACCCGGGGACTAGCGGGGAAGCGCAGTATTTT. It yields the protein CASNPGTSGEAQYF.